These 22 T cell receptor beta chains were all obtained from the same sample, sequenced in a study of a mutant IDH1 vaccine in newly diagnosed glioma. Only in-frame clones appear in the TCRdb table, and some are missing; sequencing was by immunoSEQ multiplex PCR. The sample has fewer than 40,000 clones, roughly 54% seen once; the top ten hold approximately 11%. The time point denotes: week 5, during vaccination. The investigators gave 300 ug of mutant IDH1 20-mer peptide in each vaccine dose, together with topical imiquimod. These receptors have no identified antigens. The specimen was PBMCs, collected from a glioma patient whose treatment included an IDH1 peptide vaccine. These TCRs come from a woman aged 18-29 years with glioma.

The table lists this clone with a few counts. This chain uses TRBV18 with TRBJ1-4, with TRBD1 as a possible D gene (5 bases). V lost 1 base and J lost 0, with 18 bases in between. The CDR3 length is 19 residues. Per germline, CDR1 KGHSH and CDR2 LQKENI. The CDR3 DNA is TGTGCCAGCTCACCACGGAGGAGGGGCCTTTTTGCAACTAATGAAAAACTGTTTTTT. Its protein product is CASSPRRRGLFATNEKLFF. Full variable domain (rest looked up from reference TRBV18 and TRBJ1-4): NAGVMQNPRHLVRRRGQEARLRCSPMKGHSHVYWYRQLPEEGLKFMVYLQKENIIDESGMPKERFSAEFPKEGPSILRIQQVVRGDSAAYFCASSPRRRGLFATNEKLFFGSGTQLSVL.

This clone was seen a single time. The chain joins TRBV10-3 to TRBJ2-3, with D uncertain. The CDR3 sequence is 14 residues long. The V gene's germline CDR1 is ENHRY and CDR2 SYGVKD. The V end was cut by 1 base, the J end by 0 bases, with 5 bases between. The CDR3 DNA follows: TGTGCCATCAGTGAGTTTGGGAGCACAGATACGCAGTATTTT. Encoded protein: CAISEFGSTDTQYF.

This chain uses TRBV27 with TRBJ1-3; no clear D gene. The CDR3 is made up of 13 amino acids. Germline values: CDR1 MNHEY, CDR2 SMNVEV (reference sequence). Trimming took off 8 bases at V and 5 bases at J, with 13 bases between the two ends. The CDR3 DNA reads as TGTGCCAGCTCCTCGTCGCGGCGAAACACCATATATTTT. Its translation: CASSSSRRNTIYF.

The chain couples TRBV7-2 to TRBJ1-3; possible D gene TRBD1, 5 bases. Trimming shortened V by 1 base and J by 0 bases, and 16 bases separated the two germline ends. The germline V gene encodes CDR1 SGHTA and CDR2 FQGNSA. The CDR3 length is 18 residues. The CDR3 loop reads CASSLVGGAGSSGNTIYF. CDR3 DNA sequence: TGTGCCAGCAGCTTAGTTGGAGGGGCCGGTTCCTCTGGAAACACCATATATTTT.

The chain recombines TRBV6-5 with TRBJ2-5; 11 bases match TRBD2. The end of the DNA aligns better with TRBJ2-7, so the J call may be wrong. CDR3 length: 15 residues. Germline CDR1 reads MNHEY; CDR2 reads SVGAGI. In DNA, the CDR3 is TGTGCCAGCAGTTTTACTAGCGGGGGTGTGGACGAGCAGTACTTC. Its translation: CASSFTSGGVDEQYF.

This clone appeared a few times. The chain combines TRBV25-1 with TRBJ1-2; 8 bases are a match to TRBD1. J lost 5 bases, V lost 2 bases, and 4 bases had no gene match. The germline V gene encodes CDR1 MGHDK and CDR2 SYGVNS. The CDR3 is made up of 14 amino acids. CDR3 in DNA: TGTGCCAGCAGTGAAGGACAGGGCCTTTATGGCTACACCTTC. Its protein product is CASSEGQGLYGYTF.

This clone was counted a few times. The V gene is TRBV29-1, the J gene TRBJ2-7, with 7 nucleotides matching TRBD1. CDR1 is SQVTM and CDR2 is ANQGSEA in the germline V gene. V lost 1 base to trimming and J lost 2 bases; unmatched junction nucleotides: 2. This CDR3 region has 13 residues. The CDR3 loop is CSVEAQGAYEQYF. The DNA of the CDR3 is TGCAGCGTTGAAGCTCAGGGGGCCTACGAGCAGTACTTC.

The rearrangement uses TRBV6-6 and TRBJ1-1; a possible D gene is TRBD1 (5 bases). V dropped 5 bases and J dropped 6 bases, with 13 bases sitting between them. The CDR3 spans 13 residues. In germline, CDR1 is MNHNY, CDR2 SVGAGI (reference sequence). CDR3 residues: CASSAFTGAEAFF. In DNA, the CDR3 is TGTGCCAGCAGTGCATTCACAGGCGCTGAAGCTTTCTTT.

This clone was recorded once. The CDR3 is CASSLLGVGGGGKYEQYF. The CDR3 nucleotides read TGTGCCAGCAGTTTATTGGGGGTCGGAGGGGGGGGGAAATACGAGCAGTACTTC. The rearrangement uses TRBV27 and TRBJ2-7; the D gene is possibly TRBD2 (7 bases). The CDR3 spans 18 residues. V gave up 1 base and J gave up 4 bases, with 23 bases separating them. CDR1 and CDR2 from the germline V gene are MNHEY and SMNVEV (reference sequence).

The CDR3 bases are TGCGCCAGCAGCCAAAGCTTAGACTCCTACGAGCAGTACTTC. Protein product: CASSQSLDSYEQYF. This chain links TRBV4-1 with TRBJ2-7; D uncertain. CDR3 length: 14 residues. Trimming took 2 bases from V and 0 from J, leaving 8 bases between them. Germline loops: CDR1 MGHRA, CDR2 YSYEKL.

V gene TRBV6-6 combines with J gene TRBJ2-2; 11 bases agree with TRBD1. CDR3 length: 15 amino acids. Germline V gene sequence: CDR1 MNHNY, CDR2 SVGAGI (reference sequence). With V trimmed by 5 bases and J by 3 bases, 2 bases remained unmatched. The CDR3 protein is CASSRDRGDTGELFF. CDR3 nucleotide sequence: TGTGCCAGCAGTCGGGACAGGGGGGACACCGGGGAGCTGTTTTTT.

This clone was seen a handful of times. The chain has TRBV7-8 and TRBJ2-3, with TRBD2 matching over 7 bases. V was pared by 0 bases and J by 2 bases, with 2 bases of the junction left unmatched. Germline loops: CDR1 SGHVS, CDR2 FQNEAQ. The CDR3 has 15 residues. The CDR3 DNA is TGTGCCAGCAGCTTAGCGGGAGGGTACACAGATACGCAGTATTTT. This codes for CASSLAGGYTDTQYF.

V and J are TRBV10-3 and TRBJ1-1, with D hard to call. V was shortened by 6 bases and J by 6 bases, with 17 bases between the two germline ends. The CDR3 contains 14 residues. Germline CDR1 and CDR2: ENHRY and SYGVKD. CDR3 amino acids: CAIRRSNLLAEAFF. The CDR3 DNA sequence: TGTGCCATCAGAAGGTCGAACCTCCTGGCTGAAGCTTTCTTT.

Concerning this clone itself: At the DNA level, this CDR3 is encoded by other sequences in the same sample as well. The CDR3 nucleotides read TGTGCCAGTAGTACAGGGGTTCGACCCTACGAGCAGTACTTC. The encoded protein is CASSTGVRPYEQYF. The rearrangement uses TRBV19 and TRBJ2-7; possible D gene TRBD1, 6 bases. Per the germline V gene, CDR1 is LNHDA and CDR2 is SQIVND (reference sequence). V was pared by 4 bases and J by 2 bases, with 12 bases between. The CDR3 contains 14 residues.

This clone was counted between two and nine times. This chain links TRBV7-2 with TRBJ1-3, with TRBD1 as a possible D gene (5 bases). Trimming removed 1 base from V and 1 base from J, with 8 bases in between. This CDR3 is built from 15 residues. Germline-derived CDR1 and CDR2 are SGHTA and FQGNSA. The CDR3 loop reads CASSLVGGSGNTIYF. In DNA, the CDR3 is TGTGCCAGCAGCTTAGTGGGGGGGTCTGGAAACACCATATATTTT.

The chain is built from TRBV2 and TRBJ1-2; D remains ambiguous. In germline, CDR1 is SNHLY, CDR2 FYNNEI. The CDR3 is 12 residues long. V gave up 3 bases and J gave up 5 bases, with 7 bases separating them. CDR3 DNA sequence: TGTGCCAGCAGTGATTCCTTATATGGCTACACCTTC. Translating it yields CASSDSLYGYTF.

This clone was counted between two and nine times. CDR3 DNA sequence: TGTGCCAGCAGCTTAAGTAGCGGGAGAGGAAATGAGCAGTTCTTC. This sequence encodes CASSLSSGRGNEQFF. The rearrangement joins TRBV7-2 to TRBJ2-1; 9 bases are shared with TRBD2. Germline lookup yields CDR1 SGHTA and CDR2 FQGNSA. There are 15 residues in the CDR3. V lost 2 bases to trimming and J lost 7 bases; unmatched junction nucleotides: 6.

The rearrangement links TRBV20-1 to TRBJ2-3; D unresolved. V lost 6 bases and J lost 3, with 7 bases in between. CDR1 and CDR2 (germline): DFQATT, SNEGSKA (reference sequence). This CDR3 comprises 11 residues. Here the CDR3 reads CSALRTDTQYF. In DNA form, the CDR3 reads TGCAGTGCGTTACGAACAGATACGCAGTATTTT.

The rearrangement uses TRBV4-3 and TRBJ1-5; no reliable D call. The CDR3 runs 15 residues. Germline V gene sequence: CDR1 LGHNA, CDR2 YSLEER. Trimming stripped 0 bases from V and 3 bases from J, with 9 bases between. CDR3 sequence: CASSQEVGVNQPQHF. The CDR3 nucleotides read TGCGCCAGCAGCCAAGAGGTTGGGGTCAATCAGCCCCAGCATTTT.

The V call is TRBV5-4, the J call TRBJ1-1, with D possibly matching TRBD1 (5 bases). The CDR3 has 16 residues. CDR1 SGHNT and CDR2 YYREEE come from the germline V gene (reference sequence). V dropped 0 bases and J dropped 1 base, with 13 bases sitting between them. The CDR3 DNA follows: TGTGCCAGCAGCTTGGCCGGAAGGGGATCGAACACTGAAGCTTTCTTT. Amino acid sequence: CASSLAGRGSNTEAFF.

V and J are TRBV5-1 and TRBJ2-5; perhaps TRBD2 as D (5 bases). With 0 bases removed from V and 5 bases from J, the gap between germline ends came to 14 bases. The length of the CDR3 is 15 residues. CDR1 is SGHRS and CDR2 is YFSETQ in the germline V gene. The CDR3 protein is CASSLVSGSVETQYF. The CDR3 DNA follows: TGCGCCAGCAGCTTGGTATCGGGGTCTGTGGAGACCCAGTACTTC.

The chain has TRBV18 and TRBJ2-2; possible D gene TRBD1, 6 bases. The V gene's germline CDR1 is KGHSH and CDR2 LQKENI. Trimming left V 3 bases short and J 3 bases short, with 14 bases between. This CDR3 is 16 amino acids long. The CDR3 nucleotides are TGTGCCAGCTCACCTGACAGGCCCGTACACACCGGGGAGCTGTTTTTT. As protein: CASSPDRPVHTGELFF.